This T cell receptor (beta chain) stems from a study of T-cell memory formation after mild COVID-19. The CDR3 is 16 residues long. Germline CDR1 reads SGHAT; CDR2 reads FQNNGV. V was clipped by 1 base and J by 4 bases; unmatched bases: 6. One entry per CDR3 protein, called by TCRdb with MiXCR from the 5' RACE reads. The sample includes roughly 610,000 distinct CDR3 sequences, roughly 17% seen only once; the top ten take less than 10%. This rearrangement joins TRBV11-2 to TRBJ2-3, with 9 nucleotides matching TRBD2. The TCR was taken from an adult woman who had mild COVID-19 (a few samples of this study predate the infection). Cell type and time point are not known. Input material: PBMCs or a T cell subset sorted from them (not recorded which). The CDR3 here is CASSLGLAGLSDTQYF. The CDR3 bases are TGTGCCAGCAGCTTAGGCCTAGCGGGGCTCTCAGATACGCAGTATTTT.